Presented here are 2 T cell receptor beta chains from one specimen sequenced in a study of blood T cell repertoires in COVID-19. TCRdb keeps only in-frame clones here, not all; method: immunoSEQ multiplex PCR. In the table there are some 160,000 clones, about 80% of which are singletons. The specimen was PBMCs or T cells enriched from blood (not recorded which). These receptors were taken from a woman between 65 and 79 years old in a cohort exposed to, infected with or recovered from COVID-19 (not recorded which).

The genes are TRBV15 and TRBJ1-5, with 8 bases identical to TRBD1. The CDR3 is made up of 17 amino acids. Per the germline V gene, CDR1 is LNHNV and CDR2 is YYDKDF (reference sequence). V gave up 1 base and J gave up 5 bases; unmatched junction bases: 10. The CDR3 is CATSRGPGGDVYQPQHF. DNA for the CDR3: TGTGCCACCAGCAGAGGCCCAGGGGGCGATGTGTATCAGCCCCAGCATTTT.

The chain employs TRBV5-1 and TRBJ2-7, with a possible D match to TRBD1 (5 bases). V lost 0 bases and J lost 2, with 12 bases in between. CDR3 length: 15 residues. The germline gives CDR1 SGHRS, CDR2 YFSETQ. The CDR3 spells CASSLAGPVPYEQYF. The CDR3 DNA follows: TGCGCCAGCAGCTTGGCAGGGCCTGTCCCCTACGAGCAGTACTTC.